Below are 18 T cell receptor beta chains sequenced from a single sample in a study of shared clonotypes between healthy human individuals. The naive CD8 population came from CD45RO-negative cells selected for CCR7, without terminally differentiated effector memory CD45RA+ cells. Libraries were prepared by immunoSEQ multiplex PCR; TCRdb keeps only in-frame clonotypes and omits some of them. The data hold about 580,000 clones, with more than 95% observed a single time. Sequenced: naive CD8+ T cells sorted from blood. These receptors were collected from a man aged 30 to 39 in good health.

The chain has TRBV28 and TRBJ2-7; 8 bases fit TRBD1. This CDR3 comprises 15 residues. Germline CDR1 MDHEN, CDR2 SYDVKM. J was trimmed by 1 base and V by 5 bases; bases with no gene match: 7. CDR3 amino acids: CASSPRQGRSYEQYF. CDR3 DNA: TGTGCCAGCAGTCCGCGACAGGGGAGATCCTACGAGCAGTACTTC.

Comment on this clone: Additional DNA sequences in this sample encode the identical CDR3. This chain uses TRBV11-2 with TRBJ2-7; 8 bases match TRBD2. The CDR3 is 15 amino acids. The ends lost 3 bases at V and 1 base at J; junction bases unmatched: 5. Per germline, CDR1 SGHAT and CDR2 FQNNGV. The CDR3 DNA reads TGTGCCAGCAGCTTGGCGGGAGGCGGATCCTACGAGCAGTACTTC. It yields the protein CASSLAGGGSYEQYF.

This clone was counted a single time. CDR3 sequence reads: CASSTTWTGGLEQYF. In DNA, the CDR3 is TGTGCCAGCAGCACTACATGGACAGGGGGTCTCGAGCAGTACTTC. J is TRBJ2-7 and V is TRBV13, with 10 bases fitting TRBD1. V shed 5 bases, J shed 6 bases, and the junction held 10 bases outside the gene matches. The CDR3 totals 15 residues. The germline V gene encodes CDR1 PRHDT and CDR2 FYEKMQ (reference sequence).

The chain links TRBV6-1 to TRBJ1-4; 8 bases line up with TRBD1. The germline CDR1 and CDR2 sequences are MNHNS and SASEGT. V was clipped by 4 bases and J by 2 bases; unmatched bases: 6. This CDR3 is 16 amino acids long. Here the CDR3 DNA reads TGTGCCAGCAGTGGGACAGGGTGGGGGACTAATGAAAAACTGTTTTTT. Translation: CASSGTGWGTNEKLFF.

The CDR3: CASSRTGSTEAFF. In DNA form, the CDR3 reads TGTGCCAGCAGCCGGACAGGATCCACTGAAGCTTTCTTT. The rearrangement joins TRBV6-6 to TRBJ1-1, with TRBD1 matching 7 bases. Germline-derived CDR1 and CDR2 are MNHNY and SVGAGI (reference sequence). This CDR3 comprises 13 residues. V lost 6 bases and J lost 4; bases outside the gene matches: 5.

This chain's CDR3 is CSVEAAWTGGRETQYF. CDR3 sequence (DNA): TGCAGCGTTGAAGCGGCGTGGACAGGGGGGAGAGAGACCCAGTACTTC. The rearrangement joins TRBV29-1 to TRBJ2-5; 10 nucleotides line up with TRBD1. CDR3 size: 16 residues. J was trimmed by 4 bases and V by 1 base; bases with no gene match: 9. Per the germline V gene, CDR1 is SQVTM and CDR2 is ANQGSEA. Based on the CDR3 plus reference TRBV29-1 and TRBJ2-5, the full variable domain is SAVISQKPSRDICQRGTSLTIQCQVDSQVTMMFWYRQQPGQSLTLIATANQGSEATYESGFVIDKFPISRPNLTFSTLTVSNMSPEDSSIYLCSVEAAWTGGRETQYFGPGTRLLVL.

The J gene is TRBJ2-7, the V gene TRBV7-9; no clear D gene. V was cut by 5 bases and J by 2 bases, with 4 bases left in between. This CDR3 has 11 amino acids. CDR1 is SEHNR and CDR2 is FQNEAQ in the germline V gene (reference sequence). The CDR3 coding sequence is TGTGCCAGCAGCGTGGCCTACGAGCAGTACTTC. Translated, it gives CASSVAYEQYF.

The J gene is TRBJ2-7, the V gene TRBV5-1, with D maybe TRBD1 (5 bases). V dropped 4 bases and J dropped 5 bases, with 10 bases sitting between them. CDR1 is SGHRS, CDR2 YFSETQ, per germline. The CDR3 loop spans 12 amino acids. In nucleotides, the CDR3 is TGCGCCAGCAGCCAGTTGGGGCACGAGCAGTACTTC. It encodes CASSQLGHEQYF.

The chain is built from TRBV4-3 and TRBJ2-7; unclear D gene. CDR1 is LGHNA and CDR2 is YSLEER in the germline V gene. Trimming removed 0 bases from V and 6 bases from J, with 9 bases in between. This CDR3 region has 13 residues. The DNA for the CDR3 is TGCGCCAGCAGCCAAGATGGCCTAACCGAGCAGTACTTC. Protein: CASSQDGLTEQYF.

The genes are TRBV14 and TRBJ1-1; D remains unclear. V lost 0 bases, J lost 0 bases, and 20 bases lay in between. The CDR3 is 19 amino acids. Per germline, CDR1 SGHDN and CDR2 FVKESK. The CDR3 DNA is TGTGCCAGCAGCCAAGAATCCGGAACCGGGGTGGGGATGAACACTGAAGCTTTCTTT. It is translated as CASSQESGTGVGMNTEAFF.

The chain has TRBV27 and TRBJ2-5, with D maybe TRBD2 (6 bases). The CDR3 extends over 16 amino acids. Germline CDR1 is MNHEY and CDR2 is SMNVEV (reference sequence). V lost 5 bases, J lost 1 base, and 17 bases lay in between. DNA for the CDR3: TGTGCCAGCAGTCCCGGGGTAGCGGAGAGCCAAGAGACCCAGTACTTC. The encoded protein is CASSPGVAESQETQYF.

The chain is built from TRBV7-9 and TRBJ2-7; D gene ambiguous. CDR1 and CDR2 (germline): SEHNR, FQNEAQ (reference sequence). Deletions cut 5 bases from V and 1 base from J, with 6 bases between. The CDR3 has 12 amino acids. The CDR3 reads CASSAISYEQYF. The DNA of the CDR3 is TGTGCCAGCAGCGCGATTTCCTACGAGCAGTACTTC. Full variable domain (outside the CDR3, taken from reference TRBV7-9 and TRBJ2-7): DTGVSQNPRHKITKRGQNVTFRCDPISEHNRLYWYRQTLGQGPEFLTYFQNEAQLEKSRLLSDRFSAERPKGSFSTLEIQRTEQGDSAMYLCASSAISYEQYFGPGTRLTVT.

This chain uses TRBV5-4 with TRBJ1-2, with unresolved D. Germline-derived CDR1 and CDR2 are SGHNT and YYREEE (reference sequence). The CDR3 loop spans 15 amino acids. The V gene lost 0 bases and the J gene lost 8 bases, with 17 bases spanning the gap. CDR3 region: CASSLANRELWGYTF. The CDR3 nucleotides are TGTGCCAGCAGCTTGGCCAACCGGGAATTGTGGGGCTACACCTTC.

The rearrangement links TRBV6-5 to TRBJ2-1; 10 positions match TRBD2. This CDR3 contains 16 residues. Germline CDR1 reads MNHEY; CDR2 reads SVGAGI. The V gene end was trimmed by 0 bases and the J gene end by 8 bases; junction bases not matched to a gene: 7. The CDR3 reads CASSYSLSGRAHEQFF. The CDR3 DNA is TGTGCCAGCAGTTACTCGCTAAGCGGGAGGGCCCATGAGCAGTTCTTC.

The chain joins TRBV5-4 to TRBJ2-7; the D is unclear. CDR1 is SGHNT, CDR2 YYREEE, per germline (reference sequence). This CDR3 region has 16 residues. Trimming stripped 4 bases from V and 5 bases from J, with 22 bases between. CDR3 sequence: CASSAQASLFLDEQYF. Written as DNA, the CDR3 is TGTGCCAGCAGCGCCCAGGCCAGCTTGTTCTTGGACGAGCAGTACTTC.

The chain couples TRBV27 to TRBJ2-1; the D call may be TRBD1 or TRBD2 (6 bases each). This CDR3 is 11 amino acids long. V gave up 5 bases and J gave up 16 bases, with 15 bases separating them. CDR1 and CDR2 (germline): MNHEY, SMNVEV (reference sequence). CDR3 amino acids: CASSLRGRSFF. For the CDR3, the DNA is TGTGCCAGCAGTCTACGGGGGCGATCCTTCTTC.

The rearrangement joins TRBV2 to TRBJ1-2, with D possibly being TRBD1 (5 bases). V shed 0 bases and J shed 4 bases, with 18 bases lying between them. Per germline, CDR1 SNHLY and CDR2 FYNNEI. The CDR3 is 17 residues long. CDR3 protein: CASSEAQGSEGFYGYTF. The CDR3 DNA reads TGTGCCAGCAGTGAAGCGCAGGGTTCGGAGGGCTTCTATGGCTACACCTTC. The whole variable domain, filled in from reference TRBV2 and TRBJ1-2, reads EPEVTQTPSHQVTQMGQEVILRCVPISNHLYFYWYRQILGQKVEFLVSFYNNEISEKSEIFDDQFSVERPDGSNFTLKIRSTKLEDSAMYFCASSEAQGSEGFYGYTFGSGTRLTVV.

J is TRBJ2-7 and V is TRBV10-2, with 12 bases fitting TRBD2. Germline CDR1 WSHSY, CDR2 SAAADI. The CDR3 has 15 residues. J gave up 7 bases and V 6 bases, and 10 bases lay outside the gene matches. The CDR3 sequence is CASSSSGRASWEQYF. CDR3 bases: TGCGCCAGCAGCTCTAGCGGGAGGGCCTCTTGGGAGCAGTACTTC.